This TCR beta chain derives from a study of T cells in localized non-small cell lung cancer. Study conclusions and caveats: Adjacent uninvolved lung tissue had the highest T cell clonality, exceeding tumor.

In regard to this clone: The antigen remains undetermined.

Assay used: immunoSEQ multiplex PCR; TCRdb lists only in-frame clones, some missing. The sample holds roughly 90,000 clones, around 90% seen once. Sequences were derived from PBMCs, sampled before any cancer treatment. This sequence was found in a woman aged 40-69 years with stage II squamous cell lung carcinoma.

The CDR3 loop reads CSATGGDGYTF. DNA of the CDR3: TGCAGCGCAACGGGGGGTGATGGCTACACCTTC. This chain uses TRBV20-1 with TRBJ1-2; a possible D gene is TRBD1 (5 bases). Germline CDR1 is DFQATT and CDR2 is SNEGSKA (reference sequence). This CDR3 is built from 11 residues.